Below are 7 T cell receptor beta chains sequenced from a single sample in a study of T cells in Graves' hyperthyroidism and ophthalmopathy. What was amplified from RNA transcripts were TCR beta CDR3 regions. First-round RT-PCR with HTBI primers amplified the TCR CDR3 region. From the multiplex PCR reads, TCRdb called clonotypes with MiXCR, one entry per CDR3 protein. Among hundreds of thousands of distinct CDR3 sequences listed, around 14% were seen once. Material for sequencing was blood. All receptors derive from a woman between 25 and 40 years old with Graves' hyperthyroidism that later progressed to Graves' ophthalmopathy.

A few counts support this clonotype. The chain carries TRBV5-1 and TRBJ2-1, with D maybe TRBD2 (5 bases). The CDR3 sequence is 14 residues long. CDR1 SGHRS and CDR2 YFSETQ come from the germline V gene. Trimming took 0 bases from V and 9 from J, leaving 13 bases between them. CDR3 coding DNA: TGCGCCAGCAGCTTGGCGCAGCCGGGAACTGAGCAGTTCTTC. Protein sequence: CASSLAQPGTEQFF. Full variable domain (rest looked up from reference TRBV5-1 and TRBJ2-1): KAGVTQTPRYLIKTRGQQVTLSCSPISGHRSVSWYQQTPGQGLQFLFEYFSETQRNKGNFPGRFSGRQFSNSRSEMNVSTLELGDSALYLCASSLAQPGTEQFFGPGTRLTVL.

This clonotype was observed at least ten times. This chain connects TRBV7-2 to TRBJ2-1, with TRBD2 as a possible D gene (6 bases). The germline V and J ends were trimmed by 2 bases and 4 bases, with 9 bases remaining between them. The germline V gene has CDR1 SGHTA and CDR2 FQGNSA. The CDR3 runs 14 residues. The CDR3 bases are TGTGCCAGCAGCTTACGGGACTTGTACAATGAGCAGTTCTTC. Its protein is CASSLRDLYNEQFF.

This clonotype was detected many times. The V and J genes are TRBV5-6 and TRBJ2-7, with D unresolved. The CDR3 is made up of 14 amino acids. V gave up 0 bases and J gave up 0 bases, with 7 bases separating them. Germline-derived CDR1 and CDR2 are SGHDT and YYEEEE. The chain's CDR3 is CASSLGRNSYEQYF. The CDR3 nucleotides read TGTGCCAGCAGCTTGGGACGGAACTCCTACGAGCAGTACTTC.

This clonotype was seen a handful of times. The V and J genes are TRBV24-1 and TRBJ2-7, with 10 bases lining up with TRBD2. Trimming at V came to 9 bases and at J to 4 bases, leaving 8 bases not matched to a gene. The CDR3 has 14 amino acids. The germline CDR1 and CDR2 sequences are KGHDR and SFDVKD. The chain's CDR3 is CATAPASGRYEQYF. For the CDR3, the DNA is TGTGCCACCGCCCCCGCTAGCGGGAGATACGAGCAGTACTTC.

This clonotype has more than one count but fewer than ten. V is TRBV10-3 and J is TRBJ2-2, with a possible D match to TRBD2 (6 bases). CDR1 is ENHRY, CDR2 SYGVKD, per germline. The CDR3 consists of 14 residues. With 10 bases removed from V and 3 bases from J, the gap between germline ends came to 15 bases. The CDR3 here is CASKASEHTGELFF. CDR3 in DNA: TGTGCCAGCAAAGCTAGCGAACACACCGGGGAGCTGTTTTTT.

In regard to this clonotype: At one end the junction does not follow the germline gene, possibly because of a read error. The genes are TRBV10-3 and TRBJ1-2; no clear D gene. The CDR3 totals 12 residues. Germline V CDR1 and CDR2: ENHRY, SYGVKD. The CDR3 DNA follows: TGTGCCATCAGTGACAGCAGCTATGACTACACCTTC. It encodes CAISDSSYDYTF.

The chain couples TRBV27 to TRBJ2-7; the match to TRBD2 covers 10 bases. V gave up 4 bases and J gave up 4 bases; unmatched junction bases: 7. CDR1 MNHEY and CDR2 SMNVEV come from the germline V gene (reference sequence). The CDR3 has 15 amino acids. In DNA form, the CDR3 reads TGTGCCAGCAGTTCCCCGGGACTAGCGCCTTACGAGCAGTACTTC. This translates into CASSSPGLAPYEQYF.